These 25 T cell receptor beta chains were all obtained from the same sample, sequenced in a study of cytomegalovirus exposure and HLA in healthy donors (dated by TCRdb to the late 2010s). Library preparation employed the immunoSEQ multiplex PCR assay. A mixture of 60 forward primers for TCR Vbeta segments and 13 reverse primers for TCR Jbeta segments was used in the multiplex PCR. TCRdb carries this immuneACCESS record with in-frame sequences only. Its versions omit some clonotypes, under half of them owing to an unresolved V gene in the studies checked, with the rest unexplained. In all, the sample holds roughly 120,000 clones, and roughly four fifths of those were seen once. Roughly 2.6% of the sample is taken by the ten largest. Sequenced input: PBMCs. The receptors come from a woman between 18 and 30 years old in good health and CMV-seronegative.

This clone was seen more than once but under ten times. The chain has TRBV6-5 and TRBJ2-3; no reliable D call. This CDR3 is 14 amino acids long. The V end was cut by 5 bases, the J end by 2 bases, with 11 bases between. Germline V lookup: CDR1 MNHEY, CDR2 SVGAGI. The CDR3 region is CASSDRWSTDTQYF. The CDR3 DNA reads as TGTGCCAGCAGTGATCGGTGGTCCACAGATACGCAGTATTTT.

The CDR3 bases are TGTGCCAGCAGCTTACTTACCGGGACAGTCATGAACACTGAAGCTTTCTTT. It specifies CASSLLTGTVMNTEAFF. This chain connects TRBV7-8 to TRBJ1-1, with TRBD1 matching 7 bases. The CDR3 totals 17 residues. The V gene end was trimmed by 2 bases and the J gene end by 0 bases; junction bases not matched to a gene: 9. Germline values: CDR1 SGHVS, CDR2 FQNEAQ.

This clone was detected only once. The chain joins TRBV27 to TRBJ1-6; the match to TRBD1 covers 7 bases. J lost 4 bases, V lost 8 bases, and 8 bases had no gene match. Germline-derived CDR1 and CDR2 are MNHEY and SMNVEV (reference sequence). CDR3 length equals 15 residues. The CDR3 coding sequence is TGTGCCAGCCGAGCTGGGGACAGTTATAATTCACCCCTCCACTTT. Translating gives CASRAGDSYNSPLHF.

The chain links TRBV4-2 to TRBJ2-7; no reliable D call. V lost 0 bases, J lost 7 bases, and 13 bases lay in between. Germline V gene data show CDR1 as LGHNA and CDR2 as YNFKEQ. This CDR3 has 14 residues. CDR3 DNA: TGTGCCAGCAGCCAAGATGGGTTAGCTTGGGAGCAGTACTTC. Amino acid sequence: CASSQDGLAWEQYF.

The DNA for the CDR3 is TGTGCCAGCAGCGTAGACAGGGGTACCGACGAGCAGTACTTC. Its translation is CASSVDRGTDEQYF. The chain recombines TRBV11-1 with TRBJ2-5, with TRBD1 matching 8 bases. With the DNA end fitting TRBJ2-7 better, the J assignment may be wrong. This CDR3 contains 14 residues. Germline CDR1 and CDR2: SGHAT and FQDESV (reference sequence).

This chain links TRBV28 with TRBJ2-1, with 12 bases lining up with TRBD1. This CDR3 has 14 amino acids. Unmatched junction bases numbered 1, after V lost 2 bases and J lost 8 bases. Germline V gene data show CDR1 as MDHEN and CDR2 as SYDVKM. The DNA of the CDR3 is TGTGCCAGCAGTTTAGGGACAGGGGGCCATGAGCAGTTCTTC. Its translation: CASSLGTGGHEQFF.

This chain connects TRBV12-2 to TRBJ1-5. TRBV12-2 is recorded as a pseudogene. The CDR3 runs to 16 residues. CDR3 in amino acids: CASRRLREGENQPQHF. CDR3 bases: TGTGCAAGTCGCCGCCTCCGGGAGGGTGAGAATCAGCCCCAGCATTTT.

The chain uses TRBV11-2 and TRBJ1-6, with D hard to call. Looked up from germline, CDR1 is SGHAT and CDR2 is FQNNGV. V was shortened by 7 bases and J by 0 bases, with 13 bases between the two germline ends. The CDR3 spans 16 residues. The CDR3 loop is CASIGSRDSYNSPLHF. As DNA, the CDR3 is TGTGCCAGCATCGGTTCCCGGGACTCCTATAATTCACCCCTCCACTTT.

V is TRBV4-3 and J is TRBJ1-1; possibly TRBD1 for D (6 bases). The germline V and J ends were trimmed by 4 bases and 4 bases, with 13 bases remaining between them. Germline loops: CDR1 LGHNA, CDR2 YSLEER. This CDR3 has 14 amino acids. The CDR3 here is CASSRYIRGTEAFF. For the CDR3, the DNA is TGCGCCAGCAGCCGTTACATCAGGGGCACTGAAGCTTTCTTT.

The V call is TRBV15, the J call TRBJ2-1, with 10 bases lining up with TRBD2. Germline V gene lookup returns CDR1 LNHNV and CDR2 YYDKDF (reference sequence). The CDR3 consists of 14 residues. V trimming: 1 base; J trimming: 6 bases; junction bases outside the gene matches: 0. The CDR3 sequence: CATSRGTSGNEQFF. The CDR3, as DNA: TGTGCCACCAGCAGAGGGACTAGCGGCAATGAGCAGTTCTTC.

The chain employs TRBV5-1 and TRBJ1-1; tentative D call: TRBD1 (6 bases). From germline, CDR1 is SGHRS and CDR2 YFSETQ. V shed 2 bases and J shed 1 base, with 21 bases lying between them. The CDR3 contains 18 residues. CDR3 in DNA: TGCGCCAGCAGCTTCGGGCAGGGGCTAACATCGCCGAACACTGAAGCTTTCTTT. It specifies CASSFGQGLTSPNTEAFF.

The rearrangement joins TRBV27 to TRBJ2-7; 7 positions agree with TRBD2. Germline values: CDR1 MNHEY, CDR2 SMNVEV (reference sequence). V trimming: 4 bases; J trimming: 2 bases; junction bases outside the gene matches: 11. The CDR3 loop spans 16 amino acids. The CDR3 DNA reads as TGTGCCAGCAGTTCTGGGGCGGAGCGGGATCCCTACGAGCAGTACTTC. This translates into CASSSGAERDPYEQYF.

The genes are TRBV27 and TRBJ1-5; 7 nucleotides match TRBD1. The CDR3 contains 15 residues. V lost 6 bases, J lost 4 bases, and 9 bases stayed unmatched. The germline V gene encodes CDR1 MNHEY and CDR2 SMNVEV (reference sequence). CDR3 DNA: TGTGCCAGCAGCCGGAGGGGACAGCAGAATCAGCCCCAGCATTTT. It translates to CASSRRGQQNQPQHF.

The V and J genes are TRBV7-9 and TRBJ1-2, with D possibly TRBD1 on 5 matching bases. The CDR3 has 14 amino acids. The ends were cut back, 5 bases at V and 4 bases at J, with 14 bases in the middle. Germline loops: CDR1 SEHNR, CDR2 FQNEAQ (reference sequence). The CDR3 sequence: CASSDQGGFYGYTF. The CDR3 DNA is TGTGCCAGCAGCGATCAGGGAGGGTTCTATGGCTACACCTTC.

This clone was counted a single time. This chain uses TRBV18 with TRBJ1-2; 11 nucleotides align to TRBD1. This CDR3 contains 14 residues. Germline CDR1 and CDR2: KGHSH and LQKENI. V was clipped by 4 bases and J by 6 bases; unmatched bases: 4. CDR3 in DNA: TGTGCCAGCTCACTGGACAGGGGGCAGGATGGCTACACCTTC. Amino acids: CASSLDRGQDGYTF.

The gene calls are TRBV28 and TRBJ2-7; a weak D match, TRBD2 (5 bases). The CDR3 spans 13 residues. The V and J ends lost 5 bases and 3 bases respectively, with 11 bases between them. Germline V gene sequence: CDR1 MDHEN, CDR2 SYDVKM. In DNA form, the CDR3 reads TGTGCCAGCAGTCCCCCGGGAAACTACGAGCAGTACGTC. Protein product: CASSPPGNYEQYV.

This rearrangement joins TRBV7-8 to TRBJ1-1, with 7 bases lining up with TRBD1. Germline V gives CDR1 SGHVS, CDR2 FQNEAQ. Losses at the gene ends were 8 bases for V and 5 bases for J; bases not matched to a gene: 11. CDR3 length: 14 amino acids. CDR3 sequence: CASGEDRAWTEAFF. CDR3 DNA: TGTGCCAGCGGCGAAGACAGGGCCTGGACTGAAGCTTTCTTT.

The chain couples TRBV14 to TRBJ1-2; D gene unclear. Germline V gene sequence: CDR1 SGHDN, CDR2 FVKESK. This CDR3 contains 14 residues. V gave up 0 bases and J gave up 0 bases, with 5 bases separating them. The CDR3 DNA is TGTGCCAGCAGCCAAGACAGTGCTAACTATGGCTACACCTTC. Its translation is CASSQDSANYGYTF.

This sequence joins TRBV30 and TRBJ1-2, with D uncertain. The CDR3 loop spans 13 amino acids. Trimming took 5 bases from V and 0 from J, leaving 10 bases between them. CDR1 and CDR2 (germline): GTSNPN, SVGIG (reference sequence). The CDR3 region is CAWRGSANYGYTF. DNA for the CDR3: TGTGCCTGGCGAGGGTCTGCTAACTATGGCTACACCTTC.

The chain employs TRBV5-6 and TRBJ1-1; D unclear. V lost 1 base and J lost 1, with 8 bases in between. The CDR3 totals 14 residues. Germline CDR1 is SGHDT and CDR2 is YYEEEE. The CDR3 sequence is CASSLSGRNTEAFF. CDR3 sequence (DNA): TGTGCCAGCAGCTTGTCGGGGAGGAACACTGAAGCTTTCTTT.

The rearrangement links TRBV2 to TRBJ1-5; 11 bases fit TRBD1. V was pared by 6 bases and J by 0 bases, with 10 bases of the junction left unmatched. The CDR3 is 18 amino acids. The germline gives CDR1 SNHLY, CDR2 FYNNEI. CDR3 bases: TGTGCCAGCAGGGAGGACAGGGGGCGCGTCTTTAGCAATCAGCCCCAGCATTTT. Amino acid sequence: CASREDRGRVFSNQPQHF.

The V call is TRBV27, the J call TRBJ1-1, with 7 bases fitting TRBD1. After removal of 6 bases from V and 5 bases from J, the junction contained 9 bases not matched to a gene. The CDR3 has 14 amino acids. Germline loops: CDR1 MNHEY, CDR2 SMNVEV (reference sequence). As DNA, the CDR3 is TGTGCCAGCAGCCTCGACAGGGTCGGAACTGAAGCTTTCTTT. Translating gives CASSLDRVGTEAFF.

The chain joins TRBV2 to TRBJ2-7; D perhaps matches TRBD1 (5 bases). The CDR3 sequence is 14 residues long. The V end was cut by 8 bases, the J end by 0 bases, with 14 bases between. The germline V gene encodes CDR1 SNHLY and CDR2 FYNNEI. The CDR3 nucleotides are TGTGCCAGCGATGGGGCAGCACCCTCCTACGAGCAGTACTTC. This translates into CASDGAAPSYEQYF.

In the case of this clone: Other DNA sequences in the sample encode the same CDR3. The chain links TRBV6-5 to TRBJ1-2; tentative D call: TRBD1 (6 bases). Trimming left V 5 bases short and J 4 bases short, with 11 bases between. The V gene's germline CDR1 is MNHEY and CDR2 SVGAGI. The CDR3 contains 13 residues. The chain's CDR3 is CASSGDTVYGYTF. The DNA of the CDR3 is TGTGCCAGCAGTGGGGACACGGTCTATGGCTACACCTTC.

The chain has TRBV10-3 and TRBJ1-1, with D unresolved. CDR3 length: 12 residues. Trimming stripped 3 bases from V and 11 bases from J, with 13 bases between. Looked up from germline, CDR1 is ENHRY and CDR2 is SYGVKD. This CDR3 reads CAISESPIEAFF. The CDR3 DNA reads as TGTGCCATCAGTGAATCCCCTATCGAGGCTTTCTTT.